This entry describes one T cell receptor (beta chain). The data were obtained in a study of blood T cell repertoires in COVID-19. The repertoire was sequenced with immunoSEQ multiplex PCR; TCRdb's copy has only in-frame clones and lacks some. Among about 220,000 clones listed, around 89% were seen once. Germline V CDR1 and CDR2: SNHLY, FYNNEI. Trimming stripped 3 bases from V and 5 bases from J, with 10 bases between. The CDR3 has 13 amino acids. The rearrangement uses TRBV2 and TRBJ1-2, with unresolved D. The TCR sequence derives from a woman aged 40 to 49 with acute COVID-19. The specimen was PBMCs or T cells enriched from blood (not recorded which). The CDR3 DNA reads TGTGCCAGCAGTGAGACACAGTTATATGGCTACACCTTC. Encoded protein: CASSETQLYGYTF.